The entry below gives a single T cell receptor (beta chain) sequence along with its context. These data are taken from a study of blood T cell repertoires in COVID-19. Overall study: Samples came from the United States, Italy and Spain, spanning acute and convalescent COVID-19.

The CDR3 is 13 residues long. Trimming removed 0 bases from V and 5 bases from J, with 7 bases in between. Germline V gene data show CDR1 as SGHTA and CDR2 as FQGTGA. In the original workflow: For nucleated cells, counts were estimated from reference gene primer amplification. Clones were read by immunoSEQ multiplex PCR, and TCRdb kept only the in-frame ones, dropping some. V and J calls plus clone size are reproduced from that table; the DNA served to infer D and trimming. Of fewer than 100,000 clones in the sample, almost 85% are singletons; the top ten hold over 8.5%. Sequenced material: peripheral blood. This receptor was taken from a man in his forties or fifties with acute or convalescent COVID-19. V and J are TRBV7-3 and TRBJ1-1, with D unresolved. Here the CDR3 reads CASSLTAVTEAFF. CDR3 nucleotides: TGTGCCAGCAGCTTAACGGCGGTTACTGAAGCTTTCTTT. The complete variable domain, with remaining parts taken from reference TRBV7-3 and TRBJ1-1, reads GAGVSQTPSNKVTEKGKYVELRCDPISGHTALYWYRQSLGQGPEFLIYFQGTGAADDSGLPNDRFFAVRPEGSVSTLKIQRTERGDSAVYLCASSLTAVTEAFFGQGTRLTVV.